This TCR beta chain was sequenced for a study of T cells in localized non-small cell lung cancer. General observations from the study: Across samples, adjacent lung featured a median roughly 60 of the top 100 tumor clones. Highest T cell clonality was seen in uninvolved adjacent lung, surpassing that measured in tumor. Tumor samples were not multi-region, leaving intratumor heterogeneity unexcluded.

Only in-frame clones appear in the TCRdb table, and some are missing; sequencing was by immunoSEQ multiplex PCR. The sample lists about 83,000 clones, approximately 80% seen once, with approximately 9.7% in the top ten. Details on this clone: What it recognizes is unknown.

The material sequenced was peripheral blood, taken before any cancer treatment. The sequence was collected from a female donor over 55 with stage I lung adenocarcinoma.

In DNA, the CDR3 is TGTGCCAGCAGTTTAGACACCTACAATGAGCAGTTCTTC. It yields the protein CASSLDTYNEQFF. The rearrangement links TRBV6-6 to TRBJ2-1; no definite D call. The germline V gene encodes CDR1 MNHNY and CDR2 SVGAGI (reference sequence). This CDR3 has 13 amino acids. The V end lost 4 bases, the J end lost 2 bases, and 6 bases lay between the germline ends.